The T cell receptor (beta chain) under discussion was sequenced for a study of immune heterogeneity within non-small cell lung tumors. This CDR3 is 13 amino acids long. V was cut by 4 bases and J by 3 bases, with 9 bases left in between. The germline V gene has CDR1 KGHSH and CDR2 LQKENI. The TCR beta CDR3 region was amplified by multiplex PCR employing 32 V and 13 J primers. TCRdb re-derived calls from the multiplex PCR reads in MiXCR, one entry per CDR3 protein. Of some 12,000 distinct CDR3 sequences detected, 25% to 30% appear once; the ten largest clones hold under 15%. This clonotype was recorded at least ten times. Template was bulk tumor genomic DNA, roughly 650 ng per sample. Doctors removed several biopsies from each primary tumor during surgery, keeping them far apart. Before undergoing curative surgery, patients had newly diagnosed non-small cell lung cancer that was untreated.

This sequence was found in a man aged 50 to 60 with non-small cell lung cancer. The V call is TRBV18, the J call TRBJ1-1; D perhaps matches TRBD1 (5 bases). Sequenced input: lung tumor tissue. CDR3 nucleotides: TGTGCCAGCTCACTGGGGCTTGACACTGAAGCTTTCTTT. It yields the protein CASSLGLDTEAFF.